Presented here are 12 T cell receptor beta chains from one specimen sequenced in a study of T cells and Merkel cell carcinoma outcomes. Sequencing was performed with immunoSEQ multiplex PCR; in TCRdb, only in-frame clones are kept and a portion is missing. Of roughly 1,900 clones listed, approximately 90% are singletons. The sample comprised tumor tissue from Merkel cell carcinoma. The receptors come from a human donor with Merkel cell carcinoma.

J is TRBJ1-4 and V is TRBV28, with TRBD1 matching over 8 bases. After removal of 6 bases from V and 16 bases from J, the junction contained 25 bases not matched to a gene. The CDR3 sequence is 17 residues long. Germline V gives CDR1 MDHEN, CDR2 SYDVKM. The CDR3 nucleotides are TGTGCCAGCAGCCCCCTCAGGGGGCGGACTAAGAATCCTGACCCGTTTTTT. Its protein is CASSPLRGRTKNPDPFF.

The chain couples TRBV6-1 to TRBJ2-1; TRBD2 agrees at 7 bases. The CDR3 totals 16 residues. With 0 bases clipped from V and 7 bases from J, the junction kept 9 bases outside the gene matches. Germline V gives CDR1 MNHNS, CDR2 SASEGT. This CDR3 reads CASSEAPFAGENEQFF. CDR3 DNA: TGTGCCAGCAGTGAAGCACCGTTTGCGGGAGAAAATGAGCAGTTCTTC.

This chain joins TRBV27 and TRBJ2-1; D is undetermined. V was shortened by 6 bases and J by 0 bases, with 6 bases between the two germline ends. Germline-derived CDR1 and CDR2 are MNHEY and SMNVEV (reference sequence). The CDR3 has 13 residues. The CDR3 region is CASRLSSYNEQFF. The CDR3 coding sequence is TGTGCCAGCAGACTGAGCTCCTACAATGAGCAGTTCTTC.

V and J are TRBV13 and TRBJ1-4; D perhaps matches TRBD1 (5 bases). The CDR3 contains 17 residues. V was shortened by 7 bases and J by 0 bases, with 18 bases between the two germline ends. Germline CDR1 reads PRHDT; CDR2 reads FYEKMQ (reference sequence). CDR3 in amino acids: CASTYKDTGATNEKLFF. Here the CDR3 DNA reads TGTGCCAGCACTTATAAGGACACCGGTGCAACTAATGAAAAACTGTTTTTT.

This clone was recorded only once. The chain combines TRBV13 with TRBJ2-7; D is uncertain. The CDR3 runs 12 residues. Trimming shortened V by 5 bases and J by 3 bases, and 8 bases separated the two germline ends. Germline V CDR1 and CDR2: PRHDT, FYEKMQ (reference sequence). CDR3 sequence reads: CASSLNRYEQYF. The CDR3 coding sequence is TGTGCCAGCAGCCTCAACCGCTACGAGCAGTACTTC.

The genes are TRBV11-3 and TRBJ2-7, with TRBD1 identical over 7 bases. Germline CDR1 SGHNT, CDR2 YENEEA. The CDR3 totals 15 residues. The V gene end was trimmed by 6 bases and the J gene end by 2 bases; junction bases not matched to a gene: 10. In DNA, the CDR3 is TGTGCCAGCAGTCGAGGGACAGCCGGTACCTACGAGCAGTACTTC. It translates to CASSRGTAGTYEQYF.

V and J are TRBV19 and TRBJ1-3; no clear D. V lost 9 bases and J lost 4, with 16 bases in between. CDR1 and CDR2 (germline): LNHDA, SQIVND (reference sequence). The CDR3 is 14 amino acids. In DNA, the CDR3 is TGTGCCAGGATCCTTCGGAGGCGGGGAAACACCATATATTTT. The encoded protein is CARILRRRGNTIYF.

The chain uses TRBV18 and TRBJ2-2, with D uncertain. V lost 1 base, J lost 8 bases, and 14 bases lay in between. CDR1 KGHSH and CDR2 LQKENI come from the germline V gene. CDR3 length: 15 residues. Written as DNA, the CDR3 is TGTGCCAGCTCACCACTTGACACCCCGGGTGGGGAGCTGTTTTTT. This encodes CASSPLDTPGGELFF. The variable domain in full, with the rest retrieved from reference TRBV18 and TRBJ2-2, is NAGVMQNPRHLVRRRGQEARLRCSPMKGHSHVYWYRQLPEEGLKFMVYLQKENIIDESGMPKERFSAEFPKEGPSILRIQQVVRGDSAAYFCASSPLDTPGGELFFGEGSRLTVL.

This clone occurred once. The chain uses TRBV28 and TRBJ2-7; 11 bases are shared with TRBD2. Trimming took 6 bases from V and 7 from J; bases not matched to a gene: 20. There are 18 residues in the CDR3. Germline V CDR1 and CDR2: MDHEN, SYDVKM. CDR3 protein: CASSRAISSGRSALEQYF. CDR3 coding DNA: TGTGCCAGCAGCCGTGCCATTTCTAGCGGGAGGTCGGCGCTTGAGCAGTACTTC.

In DNA form, the CDR3 reads TGTGCCAGCAGCCAAGGGACAGGGCTCTATGGCTACACCTTC. Its translation is CASSQGTGLYGYTF. This rearrangement joins TRBV6-5 to TRBJ1-2; 9 bases align to TRBD1. Germline values: CDR1 MNHEY, CDR2 SVGAGI. V was clipped by 6 bases and J by 4 bases; unmatched bases: 6. This CDR3 comprises 14 residues.

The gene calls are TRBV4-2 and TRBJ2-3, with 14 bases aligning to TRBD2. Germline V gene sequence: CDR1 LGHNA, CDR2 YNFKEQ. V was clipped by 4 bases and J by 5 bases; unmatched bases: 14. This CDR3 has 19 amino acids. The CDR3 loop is CASSPRGTSGSPREDTQYF. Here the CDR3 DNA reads TGTGCCAGCAGCCCGAGGGGGACTAGCGGGAGCCCCCGGGAAGATACGCAGTATTTT.

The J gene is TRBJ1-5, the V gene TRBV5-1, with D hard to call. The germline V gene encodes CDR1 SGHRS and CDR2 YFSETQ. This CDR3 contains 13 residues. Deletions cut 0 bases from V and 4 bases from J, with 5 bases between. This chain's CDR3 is CASSLGRNQPQHF. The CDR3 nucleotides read TGCGCCAGCAGCTTGGGGCGAAATCAGCCCCAGCATTTT.